This TCR beta chain was sequenced in a study of Ad26.COV2.S vaccination and SARS-CoV-2 variants. Sequencing used immunoSEQ multiplex PCR; TCRdb keeps in-frame clones, though not all of them. The table records about 470,000 clones, 90% of them present only once. The treatment here: some 19 received Ad26.COV2.S at low or high dose, single or two shots; a few received placebo; per-sample allocation not given. Sampling was performed 63 days after the first vaccine or placebo injection. The germline CDR1 and CDR2 sequences are LNHDA and SQIVND (reference sequence). Trimming removed 6 bases at V and 7 bases at J, with 18 bases between. The CDR3 totals 14 residues.

V and J are TRBV19 and TRBJ1-2; TRBD1 is a possible D gene (5 bases). The sequence derives from a person between 18 and 60 years old who received the Ad26.COV2.S COVID-19 vaccine or a placebo. Source: peripheral blood, taken in a trial of Ad26.COV2.S vaccine versus placebo. The CDR3 nucleotides read TGTGCCAGTAGCCCGTCGGACACTTATGGTGGCTACACCTTC. It codes for CASSPSDTYGGYTF.